These T cell receptor beta chains were read from a single sample in a study of cytomegalovirus exposure and HLA in healthy donors. Profiled with immunoSEQ multiplex PCR; TCRdb holds only in-frame clones, not every one. This repertoire shows under 200,000 clones, roughly 76% found once; its top ten account for around 2%. The source material was PBMCs. The receptors were sampled from a human donor in good health. The CDR3 runs from the conserved cysteine through the conserved F or W. A D gene is named only where the DNA matches it firmly. Clone size, where shown, is once, few, many, or a class for clones that have expanded.

CDR3 DNA: TGTGCCAGCAGCTTGACACAGAGCTCCTATAATTCACCCCTCCACTTT
CDR3 protein: CASSLTQSSYNSPLHF
clone size: .
V gene: TRBV5-5
J gene: TRBJ1-6
D gene: .

CDR3 DNA: TGTGCCACCAGCGGGGACAGGGGGAGAGATACGCAGTATTTT
CDR3 protein: CATSGDRGRDTQYF
clone size: .
V gene: TRBV15
J gene: TRBJ2-3
D gene: TRBD1

CDR3 DNA: TGCGCCAGCAGTCAATCGTTAGACAGTATCCACTATAATTCACCCCTCCACTTT
CDR3 protein: CASSQSLDSIHYNSPLHF
clone size: .
V gene: TRBV23-1
J gene: TRBJ1-6
D gene: .

CDR3 DNA: TGTGCCAGCAGGGGGGGGGCTCTTGGCACCGGGGAGCTGTTTTTT
CDR3 protein: CASRGGALGTGELFF
clone size: .
V gene: TRBV7-3
J gene: TRBJ2-2
D gene: .

CDR3 DNA: TGCGCCAGCAGCTTGAGGCAGGGGGCGGACGAGCAGTACTTC
CDR3 protein: CASSLRQGADEQYF
clone size: .
V gene: TRBV5-1
J gene: TRBJ2-7
D gene: TRBD1

CDR3 DNA: TGTGCCAGCAGTCCCGGGGGGGCCAGCTACAATGAGCAGTTCTTC
CDR3 protein: CASSPGGASYNEQFF
clone size: .
V gene: TRBV27
J gene: TRBJ2-1
D gene: TRBD2

CDR3 DNA: TGCGCCAGCAGCCAAGACGAGCTCTTCTTGAACACTGAAGCTTTCTTT
CDR3 protein: CASSQDELFLNTEAFF
clone size: .
V gene: TRBV4-1
J gene: TRBJ1-1
D gene: .

CDR3 DNA: TGCAGCGTTGGGCCCGATGCGGGATACATTAACTATGGCTACACCTTC
CDR3 protein: CSVGPDAGYINYGYTF
clone size: .
V gene: TRBV29-1
J gene: TRBJ1-2
D gene: .

CDR3 DNA: TGTGCCAGCAGCTTCGGGGACAGTCCGGTCCAAGCTTTCTTT
CDR3 protein: CASSFGDSPVQAFF
clone size: .
V gene: TRBV7-9
J gene: TRBJ1-1
D gene: TRBD1

CDR3 DNA: TGTGCCAGCAGCACAGGGGGCTCTCAGCCCCAGCATTTT
CDR3 protein: CASSTGGSQPQHF
clone size: .
V gene: TRBV2
J gene: TRBJ1-5
D gene: TRBD1

CDR3 DNA: TGTGCCAGCAGTCCCAGAGGGGGGGCAGCTTTCTTT
CDR3 protein: CASSPRGGAAFF
clone size: few
V gene: TRBV6-5
J gene: TRBJ1-1
D gene: .

CDR3 DNA: TGTGCCAGCAGAGAACAGGGGGCGCAGGGCTATGGCTACACCTTC
CDR3 protein: CASREQGAQGYGYTF
clone size: .
V gene: TRBV6-6
J gene: TRBJ1-2
D gene: TRBD1

CDR3 DNA: TGTGCCAGCAGCTCGCGGGGGCGAGACACTGAAGCTTTCTTT
CDR3 protein: CASSSRGRDTEAFF
clone size: .
V gene: TRBV9
J gene: TRBJ1-1
D gene: .

CDR3 DNA: TGTGCCAGCAGCTTCCCCAAGGACAGGGTGTCACCCCTCCACTTT
CDR3 protein: CASSFPKDRVSPLHF
clone size: .
V gene: TRBV11-2
J gene: TRBJ1-6
D gene: TRBD1

CDR3 DNA: TGTGCCAGCAGCTTAGGAGCGGGGGGCCCTCCGGAGACCCAGTACTTC
CDR3 protein: CASSLGAGGPPETQYF
clone size: .
V gene: TRBV11-2
J gene: TRBJ2-5
D gene: TRBD2

CDR3 DNA: TGTGCCATCAGTGGGTCAGGACAGAACTATGGCTACACCTTC
CDR3 protein: CAISGSGQNYGYTF
clone size: .
V gene: TRBV10-3
J gene: TRBJ1-2
D gene: .

CDR3 DNA: TGCGCCAGCAGCCAAGATCCGGCTAGCGGGGGGGCGAAATATACGCAGTATTTT
CDR3 protein: CASSQDPASGGAKYTQYF
clone size: once
V gene: TRBV4-1
J gene: TRBJ2-3
D gene: TRBD2

CDR3 DNA: TGTGCCAGCAGTCCATGGACAGGGCGACAGACCCAGTACTTC
CDR3 protein: CASSPWTGRQTQYF
clone size: .
V gene: TRBV6-5
J gene: TRBJ2-5
D gene: TRBD1

CDR3 DNA: TGTGCCAGCAGCTTGCCATCCCGGGGGAACACTGAAGCTTTCTTT
CDR3 protein: CASSLPSRGNTEAFF
clone size: few
V gene: TRBV7-8
J gene: TRBJ1-1
D gene: .

CDR3 DNA: TGTGCCATCAGTGAGGGGCAGGCTTCGTCCCACGAGCAGTACTTC
CDR3 protein: CAISEGQASSHEQYF
clone size: .
V gene: TRBV10-3
J gene: TRBJ2-7
D gene: .

CDR3 DNA: TGCGCCAGCAGCTTGGCAACGTCAGGGTGGTACGAGCAGTACTTC
CDR3 protein: CASSLATSGWYEQYF
clone size: .
V gene: TRBV5-1
J gene: TRBJ2-7
D gene: .

CDR3 DNA: TGCAGCGTTGAACTTTACACTAGCGGTAGCACAGATACGCAGTATTTT
CDR3 protein: CSVELYTSGSTDTQYF
clone size: .
V gene: TRBV29-1
J gene: TRBJ2-3
D gene: TRBD2

CDR3 DNA: TGCGCCAGCAGCCACGCCTATGGCACTATAAGCGCTGAAGCTTTCTTT
CDR3 protein: CASSHAYGTISAEAFF
clone size: .
V gene: TRBV4-3
J gene: TRBJ1-1
D gene: .

CDR3 DNA: TGCAGCGTGATACAGGGGGCTGTTAATGAGCAGTTCTTC
CDR3 protein: CSVIQGAVNEQFF
clone size: once
V gene: TRBV29-1
J gene: TRBJ2-1
D gene: TRBD1

CDR3 DNA: TGTGCCAGCAGAGGCCTAGATAATGAGCAGTTCTTC
CDR3 protein: CASRGLDNEQFF
clone size: .
V gene: TRBV9
J gene: TRBJ2-1
D gene: .

CDR3 DNA: TGTGCCAGCAGCCAACTGAGGGTCACCACAGATACGCAGTATTTT
CDR3 protein: CASSQLRVTTDTQYF
clone size: .
V gene: TRBV14
J gene: TRBJ2-3
D gene: .

CDR3 DNA: TGCGCCAGCAGCCAAGATTCGGGTTTCTATGGCTACACCTTC
CDR3 protein: CASSQDSGFYGYTF
clone size: .
V gene: TRBV4-3
J gene: TRBJ1-2
D gene: .

CDR3 DNA: TGCGCCAGCAGCTCCCTGGGAGGGGACAGCACAGATACGCAGTATTTT
CDR3 protein: CASSSLGGDSTDTQYF
clone size: once
V gene: TRBV5-1
J gene: TRBJ2-3
D gene: TRBD2

CDR3 DNA: TGTGCCAGCAGCGTAGGACCAACCAGGGGAGAGACCCAGTACTTC
CDR3 protein: CASSVGPTRGETQYF
clone size: .
V gene: TRBV9
J gene: TRBJ2-5
D gene: .

CDR3 DNA: TGTGCCAGCAGTTACCCGGGACTGATTAATGAAAAACTGTTTTTT
CDR3 protein: CASSYPGLINEKLFF
clone size: .
V gene: TRBV6-6
J gene: TRBJ1-4
D gene: .

CDR3 DNA: TGTGCCAGCAGTGAAAGCACAGATCGGGGTGCCTACGAGCAGTACTTC
CDR3 protein: CASSESTDRGAYEQYF
clone size: .
V gene: TRBV25-1
J gene: TRBJ2-7
D gene: .

CDR3 DNA: TGTGCCAGCAGTGATAGCAGGAACACTGAAGCTTTCTTT
CDR3 protein: CASSDSRNTEAFF
clone size: few
V gene: TRBV6-1
J gene: TRBJ1-1
D gene: .

CDR3 DNA: TGTGCCAGCCTGACCGCGGGGGACACTGAAGCTTTCTTT
CDR3 protein: CASLTAGDTEAFF
clone size: .
V gene: TRBV6-5
J gene: TRBJ1-1
D gene: .

CDR3 DNA: TGTGCCAGCAGCCGCGGGACAGTCATTTTCGGGGGAGATACGCAGTATTTT
CDR3 protein: CASSRGTVIFGGDTQYF
clone size: .
V gene: TRBV9
J gene: TRBJ2-3
D gene: .

CDR3 DNA: TGTGCCAGCAGCTTACGACTAGCGGGGGAGGGGGAGACCCAGTACTTC
CDR3 protein: CASSLRLAGEGETQYF
clone size: .
V gene: TRBV13
J gene: TRBJ2-5
D gene: TRBD2

CDR3 DNA: TGTGCCAGCTCACCGGGGGACAGCACCTACAATGAGCAGTTCTTC
CDR3 protein: CASSPGDSTYNEQFF
clone size: .
V gene: TRBV18
J gene: TRBJ2-1
D gene: TRBD1

CDR3 DNA: TGTGCCAGCACCCCCGGGGGATTTGAAGATACGCAGTATTTT
CDR3 protein: CASTPGGFEDTQYF
clone size: .
V gene: TRBV5-4
J gene: TRBJ2-3
D gene: .

CDR3 DNA: TGTGCCAGCAGTGCTGTGGGACAGCCTAATCAGCCCCAGCATTTT
CDR3 protein: CASSAVGQPNQPQHF
clone size: few
V gene: TRBV6-1
J gene: TRBJ1-5
D gene: TRBD1

CDR3 DNA: TGCGCCAGCAGCTTGACTAGCGGGGGGGCCAGGGAGACCCAGTACTTC
CDR3 protein: CASSLTSGGARETQYF
clone size: .
V gene: TRBV5-1
J gene: TRBJ2-5
D gene: TRBD2

CDR3 DNA: TGCGCCAGCAGCTTGGACCACTACACCGGGGAGCTGTTTTTT
CDR3 protein: CASSLDHYTGELFF
clone size: .
V gene: TRBV5-1
J gene: TRBJ2-2
D gene: .

CDR3 DNA: TGTGCCAGTAGTATCCGGACAGGCAACACCGGGGAGCTGTTTTTT
CDR3 protein: CASSIRTGNTGELFF
clone size: .
V gene: TRBV19
J gene: TRBJ2-2
D gene: TRBD1

CDR3 DNA: TGCGCCAGCAGCCAAGGTGGGACAGGGCTTGCAACTAATGAAAAACTGTTTTTT
CDR3 protein: CASSQGGTGLATNEKLFF
clone size: .
V gene: TRBV4-3
J gene: TRBJ1-4
D gene: TRBD1

CDR3 DNA: TGTGCCAGCAGCTCGGGACAGAACACTGAAGCTTTCTTT
CDR3 protein: CASSSGQNTEAFF
clone size: .
V gene: TRBV5-4
J gene: TRBJ1-1
D gene: .

CDR3 DNA: TGTGCCAGCAGCCCAACTGGGGGGTCCGACAATGAGCAGTTCTTC
CDR3 protein: CASSPTGGSDNEQFF
clone size: .
V gene: TRBV6-5
J gene: TRBJ2-1
D gene: .

CDR3 DNA: TGCGCCAGCAGCCAAGATTTGACACCGAGCAATCAGCCCCAGCATTTT
CDR3 protein: CASSQDLTPSNQPQHF
clone size: .
V gene: TRBV4-3
J gene: TRBJ1-5
D gene: .

CDR3 DNA: TGTGCCAGCAGTGACTACCAGGGCCCATTTAGGAATGAGCAGTTCTTC
CDR3 protein: CASSDYQGPFRNEQFF
clone size: .
V gene: TRBV25-1
J gene: TRBJ2-1
D gene: .

CDR3 DNA: TGTGCCAGCAGCGTTGGGACTACCCGAGCCCTCTATGGCTACACCTTC
CDR3 protein: CASSVGTTRALYGYTF
clone size: .
V gene: TRBV5-6
J gene: TRBJ1-2
D gene: .

CDR3 DNA: TGTGCCATCCCCGATAGAGACGAGCAGTACTTC
CDR3 protein: CAIPDRDEQYF
clone size: few
V gene: TRBV21-1
J gene: TRBJ2-7
D gene: .

CDR3 DNA: TGTGCCAGCAGCTTCAAGACAGTGAACACTGAAGCTTTCTTT
CDR3 protein: CASSFKTVNTEAFF
clone size: few
V gene: TRBV5-4
J gene: TRBJ1-1
D gene: .

CDR3 DNA: TGTGCCACCTCAGACAGGGGCGATCAGCCCCAGCATTTT
CDR3 protein: CATSDRGDQPQHF
clone size: .
V gene: TRBV19
J gene: TRBJ1-5
D gene: TRBD1

CDR3 DNA: TGTGCCAGCAGTTACTTCTCGGGGACAGGGAACCATGAGCAGTTCTTC
CDR3 protein: CASSYFSGTGNHEQFF
clone size: once
V gene: TRBV6-5
J gene: TRBJ2-1
D gene: TRBD1

CDR3 DNA: TGCGCCAGCAGCCGTACTAGCGGTGGGGAGCTGTTTTTT
CDR3 protein: CASSRTSGGELFF
clone size: .
V gene: TRBV4-3
J gene: TRBJ2-2
D gene: TRBD2

CDR3 DNA: TGTGCCAGCAGCCCCCGACAGGGGGGCTCCTACAATGAGCAGTTCTTC
CDR3 protein: CASSPRQGGSYNEQFF
clone size: few
V gene: TRBV13
J gene: TRBJ2-1
D gene: TRBD1

CDR3 DNA: TGTGCCAACCCCCTCGGGGGGACCAACTATGGCTACACCTTC
CDR3 protein: CANPLGGTNYGYTF
clone size: .
V gene: TRBV2
J gene: TRBJ1-2
D gene: .